This T cell receptor (beta chain) was identified in a study of OX40 agonist ivuxolimab in advanced cancers. The CDR3 length is 14 residues. Trimming at V came to 0 bases and at J to 4 bases, leaving 3 bases not matched to a gene. Germline V gene data show CDR1 as SGDLS and CDR2 as YYNGEE. Any history of autoimmune disease or systemic immunosuppression disqualified patients. Peripheral blood came from all dose cohorts at three timepoints. The assay was immunoSEQ multiplex PCR, and TCRdb's table has in-frame clones only and misses some. The data contain 45,000 to 65,000 clones, 80% to 90% of them seen just once; the ten biggest clones take up roughly a tenth. Of note for this clone: What it binds is not known.

Study-wide results and limits: The average count of expanded clones was higher among CD8+ T cells than among CD4+.

The chain is built from TRBV9 and TRBJ2-7; TRBD1 matches at 8 bases. The sequencing here drew on CD4+ or CD8+ T cells sorted from blood, taken in a trial of the OX40 agonist ivuxolimab. This sequence was found in an adult with an advanced solid tumor such as melanoma, head and neck, liver or kidney cancer. CDR3: CASSVGQGAYEQYF. The CDR3 DNA sequence: TGTGCCAGCAGCGTAGGTCAGGGGGCTTACGAGCAGTACTTC. Together with reference TRBV9 and TRBJ2-7, the CDR3 gives the full variable domain: DSGVTQTPKHLITATGQRVTLRCSPRSGDLSVYWYQQSLDQGLQFLIQYYNGEERAKGNILERFSAQQFPDLHSELNLSSLELGDSALYFCASSVGQGAYEQYFGPGTRLTVT.